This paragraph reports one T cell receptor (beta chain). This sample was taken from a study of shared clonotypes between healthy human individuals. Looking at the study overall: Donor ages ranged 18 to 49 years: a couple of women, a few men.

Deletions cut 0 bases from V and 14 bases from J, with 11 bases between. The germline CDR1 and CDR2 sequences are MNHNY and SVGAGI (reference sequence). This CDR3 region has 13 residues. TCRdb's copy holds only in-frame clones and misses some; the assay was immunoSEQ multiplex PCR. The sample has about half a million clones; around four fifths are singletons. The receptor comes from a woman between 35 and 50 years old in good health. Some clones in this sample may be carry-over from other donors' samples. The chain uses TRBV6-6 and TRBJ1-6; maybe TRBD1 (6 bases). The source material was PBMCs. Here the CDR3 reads CASSYSQQGALHF. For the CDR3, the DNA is TGTGCCAGCAGTTACTCGCAACAGGGCGCCCTCCACTTT.